This T cell receptor beta chain was identified during a study of human T cells and chemical hapten exposure. TCRdb independently ran MiXCR on the RACE reads; one entry per CDR3 protein. The repertoire includes about 89,000 distinct CDR3 sequences, 13% of them detected once, and approximately 6.2% sits in the top ten. Time point noted: patch test 3, about 24 weeks after DPC sensitization. Treatment indicated: therapeutic diphenylcyclopropenone sensitization with weekly scalp DPC. Looked up from germline, CDR1 is MDHEN and CDR2 is SYDVKM. V shed 6 bases, J shed 6 bases, and the junction held 3 bases outside the gene matches. This CDR3 spans 14 amino acids.

The TCR was taken from a woman between 45 and 65 years old with alopecia areata. Some clones in this sample may be carry-over from other donors' samples. The material sequenced was whole blood, taken in connection with sensitization to the hapten diphenylcyclopropenone (DPC). The chain links TRBV28 to TRBJ1-6, with 9 bases fitting TRBD1. DNA for the CDR3: TGTGCCAGCAGCACGGGACAGGGTAATTCACCCCTCCACTTT. Its protein is CASSTGQGNSPLHF.